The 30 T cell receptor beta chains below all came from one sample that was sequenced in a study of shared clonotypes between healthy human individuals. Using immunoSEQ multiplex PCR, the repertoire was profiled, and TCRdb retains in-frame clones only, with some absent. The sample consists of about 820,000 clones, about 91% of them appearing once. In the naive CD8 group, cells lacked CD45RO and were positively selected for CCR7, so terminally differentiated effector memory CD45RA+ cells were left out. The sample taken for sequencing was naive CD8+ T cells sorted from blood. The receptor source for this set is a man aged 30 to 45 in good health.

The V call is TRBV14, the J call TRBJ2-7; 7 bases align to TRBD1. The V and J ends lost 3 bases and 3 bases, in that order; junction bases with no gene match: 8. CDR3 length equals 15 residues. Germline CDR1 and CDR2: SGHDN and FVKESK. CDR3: CASSHGPGTDYEQYF. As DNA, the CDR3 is TGTGCCAGCAGCCACGGACCCGGGACAGACTACGAGCAGTACTTC. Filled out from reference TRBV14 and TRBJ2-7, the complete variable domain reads EAGVTQFPSHSVIEKGQTVTLRCDPISGHDNLYWYRRVMGKEIKFLLHFVKESKQDESGMPNNRFLAERTGGTYSTLKVQPAELEDSGVYFCASSHGPGTDYEQYFGPGTRLTVT.

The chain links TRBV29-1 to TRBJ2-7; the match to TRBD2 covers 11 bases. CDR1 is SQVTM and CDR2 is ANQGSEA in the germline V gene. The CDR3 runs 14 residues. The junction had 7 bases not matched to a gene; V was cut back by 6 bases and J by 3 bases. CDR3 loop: CSVRSGTSGYEQYF. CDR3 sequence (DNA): TGCAGCGTACGTTCCGGGACTAGCGGCTACGAGCAGTACTTC.

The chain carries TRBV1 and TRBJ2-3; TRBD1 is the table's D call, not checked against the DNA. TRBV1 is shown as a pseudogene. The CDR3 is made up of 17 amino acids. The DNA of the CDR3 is TGCACCAGCAGCCAAGTTCACTCAGGGCCAGCAGTAGATACGCAGTATTTT. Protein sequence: CTSSQVHSGPAVDTQYF.

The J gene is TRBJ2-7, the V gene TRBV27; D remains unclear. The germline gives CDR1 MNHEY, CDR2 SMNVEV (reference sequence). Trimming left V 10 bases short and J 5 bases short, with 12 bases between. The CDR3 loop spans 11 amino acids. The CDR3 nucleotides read TGTGCCACCAAACTGGGCCACGAGCAGTACTTC. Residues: CATKLGHEQYF.

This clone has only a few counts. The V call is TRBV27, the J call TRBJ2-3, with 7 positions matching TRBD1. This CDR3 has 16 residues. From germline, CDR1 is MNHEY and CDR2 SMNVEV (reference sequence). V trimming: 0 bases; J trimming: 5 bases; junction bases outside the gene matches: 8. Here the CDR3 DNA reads TGTGCCAGCAGTTTATCAGGGGACAGATTCGGAGATACGCAGTATTTT. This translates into CASSLSGDRFGDTQYF.

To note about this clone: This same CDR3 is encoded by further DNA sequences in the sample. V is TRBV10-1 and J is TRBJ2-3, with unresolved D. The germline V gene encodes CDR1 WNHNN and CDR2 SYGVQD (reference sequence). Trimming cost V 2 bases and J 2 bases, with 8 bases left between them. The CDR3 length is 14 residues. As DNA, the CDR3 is TGCGCCAGCAGTGAGGGTCGGACCACAGATACGCAGTATTTT. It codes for CASSEGRTTDTQYF.

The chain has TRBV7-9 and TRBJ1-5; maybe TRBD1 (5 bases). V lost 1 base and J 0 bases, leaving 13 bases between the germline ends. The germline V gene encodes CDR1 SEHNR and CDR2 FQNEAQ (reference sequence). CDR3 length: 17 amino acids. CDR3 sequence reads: CASSLVGGRTSNQPQHF. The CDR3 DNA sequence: TGTGCCAGCAGCTTAGTTGGGGGACGGACTAGCAATCAGCCCCAGCATTTT.

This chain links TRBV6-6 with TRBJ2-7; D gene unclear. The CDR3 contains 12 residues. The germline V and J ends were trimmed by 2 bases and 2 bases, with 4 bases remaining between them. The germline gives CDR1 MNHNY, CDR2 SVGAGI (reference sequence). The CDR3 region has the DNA TGTGCCAGCAGTTACGGCCCCTACGAGCAGTACTTC. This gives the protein CASSYGPYEQYF.

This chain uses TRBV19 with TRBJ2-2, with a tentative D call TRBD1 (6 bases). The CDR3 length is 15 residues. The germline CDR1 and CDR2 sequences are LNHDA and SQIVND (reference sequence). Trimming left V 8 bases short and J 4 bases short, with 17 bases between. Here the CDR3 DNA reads TGTGCCAGTGGCTGGACAGTTTCGCCCACCGGGGAGCTGTTTTTT. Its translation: CASGWTVSPTGELFF.

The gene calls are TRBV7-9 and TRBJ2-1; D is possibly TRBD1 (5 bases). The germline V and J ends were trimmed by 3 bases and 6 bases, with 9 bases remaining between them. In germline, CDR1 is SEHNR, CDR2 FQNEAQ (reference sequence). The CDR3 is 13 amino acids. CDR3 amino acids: CASSLEGANEQFF. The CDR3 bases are TGTGCCAGCAGCTTGGAAGGGGCCAATGAGCAGTTCTTC.

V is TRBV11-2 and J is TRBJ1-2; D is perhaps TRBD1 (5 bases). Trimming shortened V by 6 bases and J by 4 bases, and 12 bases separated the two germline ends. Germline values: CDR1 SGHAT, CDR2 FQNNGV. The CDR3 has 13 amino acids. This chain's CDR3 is CASRREGIYGYTF. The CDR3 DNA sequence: TGTGCCAGCAGAAGGGAGGGGATCTATGGCTACACCTTC.

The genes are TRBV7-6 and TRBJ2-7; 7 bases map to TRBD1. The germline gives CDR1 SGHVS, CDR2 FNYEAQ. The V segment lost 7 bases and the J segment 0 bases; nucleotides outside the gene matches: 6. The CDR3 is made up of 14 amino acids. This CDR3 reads CASNLGTDSYEQYF. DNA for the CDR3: TGTGCCAGCAACCTCGGGACAGACTCCTACGAGCAGTACTTC.

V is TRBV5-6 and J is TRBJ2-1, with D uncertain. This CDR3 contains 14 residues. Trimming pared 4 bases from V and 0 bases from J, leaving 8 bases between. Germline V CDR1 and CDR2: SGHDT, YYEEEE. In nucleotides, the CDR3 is TGTGCCAGCAGCCACCTCGGCTCCTACAATGAGCAGTTCTTC. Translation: CASSHLGSYNEQFF. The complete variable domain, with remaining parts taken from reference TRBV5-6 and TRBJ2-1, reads DAGVTQSPTHLIKTRGQQVTLRCSPKSGHDTVSWYQQALGQGPQFIFQYYEEEERQRGNFPDRFSGHQFPNYSSELNVNALLLGDSALYLCASSHLGSYNEQFFGPGTRLTVL.

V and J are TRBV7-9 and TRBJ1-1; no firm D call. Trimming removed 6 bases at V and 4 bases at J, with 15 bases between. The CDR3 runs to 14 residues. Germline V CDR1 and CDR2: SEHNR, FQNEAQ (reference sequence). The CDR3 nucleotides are TGTGCCAGCAGGTCCCCGGGTGGCGGCACTGAAGCTTTCTTT. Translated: CASRSPGGGTEAFF.

CDR3 coding DNA: TGTGCCAGTAGTATAGAGGCGGGGTTCTCCACAGATACGCAGTATTTT. As protein: CASSIEAGFSTDTQYF. V gene TRBV19 combines with J gene TRBJ2-3, with D possibly matching TRBD2 (6 bases). V gave up 0 bases and J gave up 2 bases, with 12 bases separating them. The CDR3 runs to 16 residues. The germline V gene has CDR1 LNHDA and CDR2 SQIVND (reference sequence).

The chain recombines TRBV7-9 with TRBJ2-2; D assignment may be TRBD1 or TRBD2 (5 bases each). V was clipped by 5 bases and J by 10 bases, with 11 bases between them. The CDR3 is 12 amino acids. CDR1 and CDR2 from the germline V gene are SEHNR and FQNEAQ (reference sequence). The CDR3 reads CASSRGGQELFF. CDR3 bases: TGTGCCAGCAGCCGAGGAGGACAGGAGCTGTTTTTT.

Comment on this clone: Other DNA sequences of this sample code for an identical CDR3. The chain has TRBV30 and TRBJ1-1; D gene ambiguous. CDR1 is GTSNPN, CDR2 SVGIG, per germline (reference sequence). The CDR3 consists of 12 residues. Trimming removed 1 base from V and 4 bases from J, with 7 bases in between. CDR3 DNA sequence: TGTGCCTGGAGTGGGGGAGGCACTGAAGCTTTCTTT. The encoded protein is CAWSGGGTEAFF.

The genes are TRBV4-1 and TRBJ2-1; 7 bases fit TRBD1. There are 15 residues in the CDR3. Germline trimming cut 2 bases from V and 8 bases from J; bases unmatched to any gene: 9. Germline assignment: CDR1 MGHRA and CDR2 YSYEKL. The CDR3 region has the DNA TGCGCCAGCAGCCAACGGCAGGGGGTTGTGGATGAGCAGTTCTTC. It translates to CASSQRQGVVDEQFF.

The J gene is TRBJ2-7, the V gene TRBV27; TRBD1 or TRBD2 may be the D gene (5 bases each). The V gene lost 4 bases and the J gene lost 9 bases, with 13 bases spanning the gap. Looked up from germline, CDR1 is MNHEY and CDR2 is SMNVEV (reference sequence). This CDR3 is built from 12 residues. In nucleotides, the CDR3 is TGTGCCAGCAGTTCCCGGGGCCTAGGGCAGTACTTC. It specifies CASSSRGLGQYF.

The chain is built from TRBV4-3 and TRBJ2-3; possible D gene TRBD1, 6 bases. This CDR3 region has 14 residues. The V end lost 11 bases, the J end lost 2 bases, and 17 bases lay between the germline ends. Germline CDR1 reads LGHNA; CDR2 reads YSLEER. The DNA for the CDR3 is TGCGCCTCCAGGGGCACCACCACCACAGATACGCAGTATTTT. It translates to CASRGTTTTDTQYF.

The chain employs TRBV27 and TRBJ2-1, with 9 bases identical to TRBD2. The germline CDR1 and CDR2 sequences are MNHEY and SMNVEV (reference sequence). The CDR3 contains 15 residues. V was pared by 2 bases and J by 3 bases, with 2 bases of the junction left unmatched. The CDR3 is CASSLVAGDYNEQFF. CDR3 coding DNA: TGTGCCAGCAGTTTAGTAGCGGGAGACTACAATGAGCAGTTCTTC.

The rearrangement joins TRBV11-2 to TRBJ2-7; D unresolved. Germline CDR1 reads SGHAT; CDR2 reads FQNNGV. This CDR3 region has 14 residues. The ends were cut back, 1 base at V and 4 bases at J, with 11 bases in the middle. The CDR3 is CASSLVFRAYEQYF. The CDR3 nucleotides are TGTGCCAGCAGCTTAGTTTTCAGAGCGTACGAGCAGTACTTC.

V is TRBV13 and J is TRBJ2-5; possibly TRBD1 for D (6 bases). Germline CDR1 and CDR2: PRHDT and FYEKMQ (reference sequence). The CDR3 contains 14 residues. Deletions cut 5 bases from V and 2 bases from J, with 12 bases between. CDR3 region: CASSPVQGQETQYF. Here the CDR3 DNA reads TGTGCCAGCAGCCCCGTCCAGGGGCAAGAGACCCAGTACTTC.

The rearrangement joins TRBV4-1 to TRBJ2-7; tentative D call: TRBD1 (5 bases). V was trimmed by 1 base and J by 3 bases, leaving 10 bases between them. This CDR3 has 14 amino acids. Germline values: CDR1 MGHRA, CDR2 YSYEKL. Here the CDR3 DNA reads TGCGCCAGCAGCCAAGTGTCAGGGAACTACGAGCAGTACTTC. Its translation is CASSQVSGNYEQYF.

DNA of the CDR3: TGTGCCAGCAGTTATGGCGGGAGATTGGTGCCCGGGGAGCTGTTTTTT. Amino acids: CASSYGGRLVPGELFF. V and J are TRBV6-5 and TRBJ2-2, with 7 positions matching TRBD2. CDR1 is MNHEY and CDR2 is SVGAGI in the germline V gene. Germline trimming cut 3 bases from V and 6 bases from J; bases unmatched to any gene: 10. The CDR3 sequence is 16 residues long.

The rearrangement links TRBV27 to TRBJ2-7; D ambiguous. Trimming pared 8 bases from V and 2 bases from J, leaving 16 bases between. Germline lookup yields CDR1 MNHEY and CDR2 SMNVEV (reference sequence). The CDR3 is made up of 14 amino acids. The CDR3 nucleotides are TGTGCCAGCCCTTTCGGGTGCGGTGCCTACGAGCAGTACTTC. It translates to CASPFGCGAYEQYF.

This CDR3 is CASSRTGTGTHEQYF. CDR3 bases: TGTGCCAGCAGTCGTACCGGGACAGGGACCCACGAGCAGTACTTC. V gene TRBV7-9 combines with J gene TRBJ2-7, with 9 bases that match TRBD1. V lost 6 bases to trimming and J lost 5 bases; unmatched junction nucleotides: 11. The CDR3 is made up of 15 amino acids. Germline V gives CDR1 SEHNR, CDR2 FQNEAQ (reference sequence).

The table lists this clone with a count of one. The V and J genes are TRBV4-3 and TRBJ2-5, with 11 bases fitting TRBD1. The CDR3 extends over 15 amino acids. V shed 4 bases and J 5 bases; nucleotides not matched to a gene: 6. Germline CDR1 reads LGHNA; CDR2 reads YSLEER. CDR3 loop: CASSRGTGGGETQYF. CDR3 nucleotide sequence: TGCGCCAGCAGCCGCGGGACAGGGGGTGGTGAGACCCAGTACTTC.

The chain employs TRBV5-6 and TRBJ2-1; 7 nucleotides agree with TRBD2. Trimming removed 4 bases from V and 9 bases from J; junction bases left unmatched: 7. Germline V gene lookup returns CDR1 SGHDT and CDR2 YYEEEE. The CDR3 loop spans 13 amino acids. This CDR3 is CASSLTSGGEQFF. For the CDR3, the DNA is TGTGCCAGCAGCCTAACCTCGGGGGGTGAGCAGTTCTTC.

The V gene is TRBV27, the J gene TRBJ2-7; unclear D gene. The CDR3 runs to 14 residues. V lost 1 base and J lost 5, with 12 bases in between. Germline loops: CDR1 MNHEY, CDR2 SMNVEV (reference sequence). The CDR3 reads CASSLWSGQNEQYF. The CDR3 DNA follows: TGTGCCAGCAGTTTATGGAGTGGGCAGAACGAGCAGTACTTC.